A selection of T cell receptor beta chains follows, all from one sample in a study of blood T cell repertoires in COVID-19. Method: immunoSEQ multiplex PCR; TCRdb's copy keeps in-frame clones and lacks some. The sample has about 210,000 clones; roughly 88% are singletons. Material: peripheral blood. These receptors originate from a man in his forties or fifties with active or convalescent COVID-19. CDR3s include the opening cysteine and the closing phenylalanine or tryptophan. A D gene is named only where the DNA matches it firmly. A row's size may be missing; if present it is once, few, many or a size class.

D,V,J,size,CDR3,DNA
TRBD1,TRBV7-9,TRBJ2-2,NA,CASSLEGARELFF,TGTGCCAGCAGCTTAGAGGGGGCCCGGGAGCTGTTTTTT
TRBD2,TRBV7-3,TRBJ2-5,NA,CASSPTGGGWETQYF,TGTGCCAGCAGCCCGACCGGCGGGGGGTGGGAGACCCAGTACTTC
TRBD2,TRBV5-1,TRBJ2-1,NA,CASSAGTSGFGRWPEPVHEQFF,TGCGCCAGCAGCGCCGGGACTAGCGGGTTCGGTCGGTGGCCGGAGCCCGTCCATGAGCAGTTCTTC
NA,TRBV6-5,TRBJ2-7,NA,CASAGSDVREQYF,TGTGCCAGCGCGGGCTCAGACGTAAGGGAGCAGTACTTC
TRBD2,TRBV7-3,TRBJ2-3,NA,CASSLKGTSGGDTQYF,TGTGCCAGCAGCTTAAAAGGGACTAGCGGGGGAGATACGCAGTATTTT
TRBD1,TRBV4-1,TRBJ1-5,NA,CASSQDMRDSWSQHF,TGCGCCAGCAGCCAAGATATGAGGGACAGTTGGTCCCAGCATTTT
TRBD1,TRBV19,TRBJ1-1,NA,CASSIPDRGRSTEAFF,TGTGCCAGTAGTATCCCGGACAGGGGAAGGAGCACTGAAGCTTTCTTT
NA,TRBV9,TRBJ1-6,NA,CASSVGQSSYNSPLHF,TGTGCCAGCAGCGTAGGACAGAGCTCCTATAATTCACCCCTCCACTTT
TRBD1,TRBV28,TRBJ1-1,NA,CASSGTRGFTEAFF,TGTGCCAGCAGTGGGACCAGGGGGTTCACTGAAGCTTTCTTT
NA,TRBV4-3,TRBJ2-1,NA,CASSQDRAGTNEQFF,TGCGCCAGCAGCCAAGATAGGGCGGGGACTAATGAGCAGTTCTTC
NA,TRBV13,TRBJ1-5,NA,CASSYRPQGQPQHF,TGTGCCAGCAGCTACCGGCCGCAGGGACAGCCCCAGCATTTT
NA,TRBV4-3,TRBJ2-3,NA,CASSQDFPGGTDTQYF,TGCGCCAGCAGCCAAGACTTTCCAGGGGGCACAGATACGCAGTATTTT
NA,TRBV18,TRBJ1-6,NA,CASSQGENSPLHF,TGTGCCAGCTCACAGGGGGAAAATTCACCCCTCCACTTT
NA,TRBV29-1,TRBJ2-3,NA,CSTEGGAADTQYF,TGCAGCACCGAAGGGGGGGCGGCAGATACGCAGTATTTT
TRBD1,TRBV5-1,TRBJ2-1,NA,CASSLATGGPYNEQFF,TGCGCCAGCAGCTTGGCAACAGGGGGACCCTACAATGAGCAGTTCTTC
TRBD2,TRBV19,TRBJ2-7,NA,CASRLKTSGRDEEQYF,TGTGCCAGTAGACTGAAGACTAGCGGGAGGGATGAGGAGCAGTACTTC
TRBD2,TRBV7-6,TRBJ2-1,NA,CASSLMGLGSPYNEQFF,TGTGCCAGCAGCCTAATGGGACTAGGTAGCCCCTACAATGAGCAGTTCTTC
NA,TRBV6-6,TRBJ1-4,NA,CASSYTGDNEKLFF,TGTGCCAGCAGTTACACCGGGGATAATGAAAAACTGTTTTTT
TRBD1,TRBV5-1,TRBJ1-2,NA,CASSASGTGDYGYTF,TGCGCCAGCAGCGCGTCCGGGACAGGGGACTATGGCTACACCTTC
NA,TRBV7-2,TRBJ1-5,few,CASSIRGGLGQPQHF,TGTGCCAGCAGTATAAGAGGAGGGCTTGGTCAGCCCCAGCATTTT
NA,TRBV7-2,TRBJ1-2,NA,CASSLGQYGYTF,TGTGCCAGCAGCCTGGGGCAGTATGGCTACACCTTC
TRBD1,TRBV18,TRBJ1-6,many,CASSPGTGANSPLHF,TGTGCCAGCTCACCAGGGACAGGCGCTAATTCACCCCTCCACTTT
TRBD2,TRBV23-1,TRBJ2-5,many,CASTTPGGRRELETQYF,TGCGCCAGCACTACCCCGGGGGGGCGCAGGGAACTCGAGACCCAGTACTTC
TRBD2,TRBV6-2/TRBV6-3,TRBJ2-2,NA,CASSYGSGGRNTGELFF,TGTGCCAGCAGTTACGGGAGCGGGGGGCGAAACACCGGGGAGCTGTTTTTT
NA,TRBV19,TRBJ1-2,NA,CASSWGGGDGYTF,TGTGCCAGTAGTTGGGGAGGGGGTGATGGCTACACCTTC
TRBD1,TRBV5-1,TRBJ1-2,NA,CASSPQGGTGGASGYGYTF,TGCGCCAGCAGCCCGCAGGGGGGGACAGGGGGCGCGAGTGGCTATGGCTACACCTTC
NA,TRBV5-1,TRBJ2-1,NA,CASSSTYNEQFF,TGCGCCAGCAGTTCGACATACAATGAGCAGTTCTTC
NA,TRBV7-9,TRBJ1-3,once,CASSSPTAPDGNTIYF,TGTGCCAGCAGCTCACCGACAGCGCCAGATGGAAACACCATATATTTT
NA,TRBV18,TRBJ1-3,few,CASSPGYSPSGNTIYF,TGTGCCAGCTCACCAGGGTACAGCCCCTCTGGAAACACCATATATTTT
NA,TRBV5-1,TRBJ1-4,NA,CASSLQGLNEKLFF,TGCGCCAGCAGCTTACAGGGTCTGAATGAAAAACTGTTTTTT
NA,TRBV2,TRBJ1-1,NA,CASSERDTEAFF,TGTGCCAGCAGTGAGAGGGACACTGAAGCTTTCTTT
NA,TRBV7-2,TRBJ1-1,NA,CASTLVRQGNTEAFF,TGTGCCAGCACCTTAGTACGTCAGGGGAACACTGAAGCTTTCTTT
NA,TRBV28,TRBJ2-3,NA,CASSLEEGVADTQYF,TGTGCCAGCAGTTTAGAGGAGGGAGTCGCAGATACGCAGTATTTT
TRBD1,TRBV30,TRBJ2-7,NA,CAWRDRGYEQYF,TGTGCCTGGCGGGACAGGGGCTACGAGCAGTACTTC
TRBD1,TRBV28,TRBJ1-5,NA,CASTGQASQPQHF,TGTGCCAGCACTGGACAGGCGTCTCAGCCCCAGCATTTT
TRBD2,TRBV5-6,TRBJ2-7,NA,CASSAGLAPYEQYF,TGTGCCAGCAGCGCCGGACTAGCCCCCTACGAGCAGTACTTC
NA,TRBV4-3,TRBJ2-3,once,CASSQAGATDTQYF,TGCGCCAGCAGCCAAGCAGGGGCGACAGATACGCAGTATTTT
NA,TRBV3-1/TRBV3-2,TRBJ1-1,NA,CASSPWGDTEAFF,TGTGCCAGCAGCCCCTGGGGGGACACTGAAGCTTTCTTT
TRBD1,TRBV5-1,TRBJ1-1,NA,CASSLGQGDSEAFF,TGCGCCAGCAGCTTGGGACAGGGGGACTCTGAAGCTTTCTTT
NA,TRBV2,TRBJ2-2,NA,CASSEGQSGELFF,TGTGCCAGCAGTGAAGGGCAGTCCGGGGAGCTGTTTTTT
TRBD1,TRBV6-5,TRBJ2-3,NA,CATLQGGTDTQYF,TGTGCCACCCTACAGGGGGGCACAGATACGCAGTATTTT
NA,TRBV6-5,TRBJ1-5,NA,CASSKRGRQPQHF,TGTGCCAGCAGTAAGCGGGGTCGGCAGCCCCAGCATTTT
NA,TRBV5-1,TRBJ2-3,NA,CASSLAYPSTDTQYF,TGCGCCAGCAGCTTGGCCTACCCTAGCACAGATACGCAGTATTTT
TRBD2,TRBV28,TRBJ2-7,NA,CASLSGTQYEQYF,TGTGCCAGCCTTAGCGGGACACAGTACGAGCAGTACTTC
NA,TRBV5-1,TRBJ1-2,NA,CASGPGPAVGYGYTF,TGCGCCAGCGGCCCAGGGCCAGCAGTCGGTTATGGCTACACCTTC
TRBD1,TRBV5-1,TRBJ2-3,NA,CASSLGTGGQDTQYF,TGCGCCAGCAGCTTGGGGACAGGGGGCCAAGATACGCAGTATTTT
NA,TRBV29-1,TRBJ1-1,NA,CSVDAGEEAFF,TGCAGCGTCGATGCGGGGGAAGAAGCTTTCTTT
TRBD2,TRBV5-8,TRBJ2-3,few,CASSWTSDPHTQYF,TGTGCCAGCAGCTGGACTAGCGATCCCCATACGCAGTATTTT
TRBD2,TRBV11-2,TRBJ2-5,NA,CASSLDTLTGGRLYETQYF,TGTGCCAGCAGCCTGGATACATTGACGGGGGGGCGGTTATACGAGACCCAGTACTTC
TRBD2,TRBV9,TRBJ2-2,NA,CASGRRETTGELFF,TGTGCCAGCGGAAGGCGGGAGACGACCGGGGAGCTGTTTTTT
TRBD1,TRBV4-1,TRBJ1-2,NA,CASSRLDRGDYGYTF,TGCGCCAGCAGCCGCTTAGACAGGGGCGACTATGGCTACACCTTC
TRBD1,TRBV13,TRBJ1-2,once,CASSARTGGGGYTF,TGTGCCAGCAGCGCGCGAACAGGGGGCGGGGGCTACACCTTC
NA,TRBV18,TRBJ1-3,NA,CASSPVIRDTRSTIYF,TGTGCCAGCTCACCGGTAATCCGGGACACAAGAAGCACCATATATTTT
TRBD2,TRBV10-3,TRBJ2-3,few,CAIRGRGNTDTQYF,TGTGCCATCAGGGGGCGGGGGAACACAGATACGCAGTATTTT
TRBD2,TRBV6-4,TRBJ2-3,NA,CASSDSLAGPDTQYF,TGTGCCAGCAGTGACTCACTAGCGGGCCCAGATACGCAGTATTTT
NA,TRBV10-3,TRBJ2-3,NA,CAVHREGDTQYF,TGTGCCGTCCACAGGGAGGGCGATACGCAGTATTTT
NA,TRBV19,TRBJ1-2,NA,CASSTPMRGKGYTF,TGTGCCAGTAGTACCCCGATGAGGGGGAAAGGCTACACCTTC
NA,TRBV11-1,TRBJ2-7,NA,CASSPGGAPSYEQYF,TGTGCCAGCAGCCCCGGCGGGGCCCCCTCCTACGAGCAGTACTTC
NA,TRBV7-9,TRBJ2-3,NA,CASSPYTDTQYF,TGTGCCAGCAGCCCCTATACAGATACGCAGTATTTT